These 29 T cell receptor beta chains share one sample of origin, sequenced in a study of shared clonotypes between healthy human individuals (dated by TCRdb to 2018 to 2020). Library generation was performed with the immunoSEQ multiplex PCR assay. TCRdb limited this immuneACCESS table to in-frame rearrangements with V and J called. A share of clones is missing; checked studies link under half to unresolved V genes, and the rest is unexplained. The sample table lists 1,500,000 or so clones, 98% of them with a count of one. Of the sample, approximately 0.38% is held by the ten largest clones. Sequenced: naive CD4+ T cells sorted from blood. Per the publication, the cell subset or site label means: CD45RA+ positively selected. The receptors come from a man in his thirties or forties in good health.

The chain is built from TRBV4-1 and TRBJ1-1, with D uncertain. The ends were cut back, 0 bases at V and 3 bases at J, with 14 bases in the middle. Germline CDR1 and CDR2: MGHRA and YSYEKL. This CDR3 contains 16 residues. CDR3 DNA sequence: TGCGCCAGCAGCCAAGATCGGGTAGGGTCCGACACTGAAGCTTTCTTT. The encoded protein is CASSQDRVGSDTEAFF.

This chain links TRBV19 with TRBJ2-3; no firm D call. The CDR3 covers 12 residues. The ends were cut back, 6 bases at V and 4 bases at J, with 8 bases in the middle. Per germline, CDR1 LNHDA and CDR2 SQIVND (reference sequence). CDR3: CASSRSSDTQYF. The CDR3, as DNA: TGTGCCAGTAGCCGGAGCTCAGATACGCAGTATTTT.

The V and J genes are TRBV4-3 and TRBJ1-2, with 9 bases identical to TRBD1. V was clipped by 0 bases and J by 8 bases; unmatched bases: 7. The CDR3 is 15 amino acids. Germline V lookup: CDR1 LGHNA, CDR2 YSLEER. The CDR3 here is CASSQDVGQGLGYTF. CDR3 nucleotides: TGCGCCAGCAGCCAAGATGTAGGACAGGGGTTGGGCTACACCTTC.

The J gene is TRBJ2-2, the V gene TRBV29-1; 10 bases align to TRBD1. Germline values: CDR1 SQVTM, CDR2 ANQGSEA. V dropped 1 base and J dropped 4; count of bases not matched to a gene: 6. The CDR3 totals 16 residues. Here the CDR3 reads CSVEARDRGVTGELFF. Written as DNA, the CDR3 is TGCAGCGTTGAAGCCCGGGACAGGGGTGTCACCGGGGAGCTGTTTTTT.

The chain joins TRBV28 to TRBJ1-5; 7 nucleotides align to TRBD1. Germline V gene sequence: CDR1 MDHEN, CDR2 SYDVKM. The CDR3 is 16 residues long. Losses at the gene ends were 5 bases for V and 6 bases for J; bases not matched to a gene: 13. DNA for the CDR3: TGTGCCAGCAGTGCCCCGACAGGGAAAAGGTCTCAGCCCCAGCATTTT. Translating gives CASSAPTGKRSQPQHF.

The chain combines TRBV4-3 with TRBJ2-3, with a possible D match to TRBD1 (5 bases). The CDR3 loop spans 14 amino acids. Trimming left V 1 base short and J 14 bases short, with 19 bases between. CDR1 is LGHNA and CDR2 is YSLEER in the germline V gene. The CDR3: CASSQVPSGAVRYF. The CDR3 DNA reads as TGCGCCAGCAGCCAAGTCCCTTCTGGGGCAGTGAGGTATTTT.

The chain joins TRBV4-2 to TRBJ2-1; D might be TRBD1 (6 bases). Between the trimmed V and J ends, which lost 4 bases and 1 base, there was a span of 14 bases. The germline gives CDR1 LGHNA, CDR2 YNFKEQ. This CDR3 is built from 16 residues. In nucleotides, the CDR3 is TGTGCCAGCAGCCCGTTCGTGAGGGGGTCCTACAATGAGCAGTTCTTC. It translates to CASSPFVRGSYNEQFF.

The J gene is TRBJ1-2, the V gene TRBV30; TRBD1 agrees at 10 bases. The junction had 2 bases not matched to a gene; V was cut back by 0 bases and J by 7 bases. CDR1 is GTSNPN, CDR2 SVGIG, per germline (reference sequence). The CDR3 is 13 residues long. The CDR3 bases are TGTGCCTGGAGTGTACGGGACAGGGGTGGCTACACCTTC. Residues: CAWSVRDRGGYTF.

The chain links TRBV9 to TRBJ2-7; 9 bases agree with TRBD2. CDR1 is SGDLS and CDR2 is YYNGEE in the germline V gene. The CDR3 sequence is 15 residues long. Losses at the gene ends were 0 bases for V and 5 bases for J; bases not matched to a gene: 6. The CDR3: CASSVAASGINEQYF. The CDR3 nucleotides are TGTGCCAGCAGCGTAGCGGCTAGCGGGATAAACGAGCAGTACTTC.

This clone occurred once. The chain employs TRBV5-4 and TRBJ1-1, with unresolved D. Germline CDR1 is SGHNT and CDR2 is YYREEE (reference sequence). The V and J ends lost 0 bases and 1 base respectively, with 13 bases between them. The CDR3 totals 16 residues. CDR3 DNA: TGTGCCAGCAGCTTGGGTGAAGGTGTTGGGAACACTGAAGCTTTCTTT. Its protein is CASSLGEGVGNTEAFF.

The V and J genes are TRBV18 and TRBJ2-1; no clear D. Germline-derived CDR1 and CDR2 are KGHSH and LQKENI. V was pared by 3 bases and J by 5 bases, with 11 bases between. The CDR3 extends over 14 amino acids. CDR3 region: CASSPSLFDNEQFF. The CDR3 bases are TGTGCCAGCTCACCTTCCCTTTTTGACAATGAGCAGTTCTTC.

This chain joins TRBV6-1 and TRBJ2-5; D is ambiguous. The germline CDR1 and CDR2 sequences are MNHNS and SASEGT. CDR3 length equals 13 residues. Trimming cost V 7 bases and J 5 bases, with 14 bases left between them. CDR3 sequence: CASTHVPRETQYF. The CDR3 DNA sequence: TGTGCCAGCACGCACGTCCCACGCGAGACCCAGTACTTC.

This clone was found a few times. DNA of the CDR3: TGTGCCAGCTCACCGGGGGGGGCAAGCAATCAGCCCCAGCATTTT. Amino acids: CASSPGGASNQPQHF. The chain recombines TRBV18 with TRBJ1-5; possible D gene TRBD1, 6 bases. V gave up 3 bases and J gave up 1 base, with 10 bases separating them. This CDR3 contains 15 residues. The V gene's germline CDR1 is KGHSH and CDR2 LQKENI.

In regard to this clone: The sample contains more than one DNA sequence encoding this CDR3. The chain uses TRBV9 and TRBJ2-3; D might be TRBD1 or TRBD2, each matching 5 bases. Between the trimmed V and J ends, which lost 0 bases and 1 base, there was a span of 12 bases. Germline CDR1 and CDR2: SGDLS and YYNGEE. CDR3 length: 16 amino acids. The CDR3 DNA reads as TGTGCCAGCAGCGTAGAGGGCAGAGGGGGCACAGATACGCAGTATTTT. Its translation is CASSVEGRGGTDTQYF.

This chain joins TRBV6-6 and TRBJ2-7; D is perhaps TRBD1 or TRBD2 (5 bases each). This CDR3 region has 14 residues. Germline values: CDR1 MNHNY, CDR2 SVGAGI (reference sequence). V lost 7 bases, J lost 2 bases, and 15 bases lay in between. The CDR3 nucleotides read TGTGCCAGCACCCTGGGGCGGGCCGCCTACGAGCAGTACTTC. Protein: CASTLGRAAYEQYF.

This clone was counted once. The chain carries TRBV9 and TRBJ1-5; D unresolved. Germline loops: CDR1 SGDLS, CDR2 YYNGEE. This CDR3 comprises 15 residues. V was trimmed by 4 bases and J by 6 bases, leaving 17 bases between them. CDR3 residues: CASSSDPTSIQPQHF. In DNA form, the CDR3 reads TGTGCCAGCAGCTCCGACCCTACTAGTATTCAGCCCCAGCATTTT.

The rearrangement uses TRBV6-1 and TRBJ1-5; D unresolved. Germline V gene lookup returns CDR1 MNHNS and CDR2 SASEGT. This CDR3 has 13 residues. V lost 5 bases, J lost 7 bases, and 12 bases lay in between. The CDR3 region is CASSTPAKQPQHF. CDR3 sequence (DNA): TGTGCCAGCAGTACACCCGCCAAGCAGCCCCAGCATTTT.

V gene TRBV7-9 combines with J gene TRBJ2-1, with 8 nucleotides matching TRBD2. The germline CDR1 and CDR2 sequences are SEHNR and FQNEAQ (reference sequence). Trimming removed 3 bases from V and 5 bases from J; junction bases left unmatched: 3. This CDR3 has 14 residues. CDR3 sequence (DNA): TGTGCCAGCAGCTTTGCGGGACTAGACAATGAGCAGTTCTTC. This encodes CASSFAGLDNEQFF.

V gene TRBV10-3 combines with J gene TRBJ2-3; D may be TRBD1 or TRBD2 (5 bases each). V lost 7 bases and J 1 base, leaving 12 bases between the germline ends. The CDR3 runs to 14 residues. Germline V gene sequence: CDR1 ENHRY, CDR2 SYGVKD. Here the CDR3 DNA reads TGTGCCATCACCGAGGGGCAGGGCACAGATACGCAGTATTTT. The encoded protein is CAITEGQGTDTQYF.

The chain uses TRBV7-6 and TRBJ2-7, with D perhaps being TRBD1 or TRBD2 (6 bases each). Trimming left V 5 bases short and J 7 bases short, with 18 bases between. The CDR3 contains 14 residues. The V gene's germline CDR1 is SGHVS and CDR2 FNYEAQ. CDR3 coding DNA: TGTGCCAGCAGCGCAGTCGGGGGCGAGGGGGAGCAGTACTTC. It is translated as CASSAVGGEGEQYF.

This clone was detected only once. The V and J genes are TRBV5-1 and TRBJ2-1; 11 bases are shared with TRBD2. J lost 6 bases, V lost 2 bases, and 4 bases had no gene match. Germline V gene sequence: CDR1 SGHRS, CDR2 YFSETQ. The CDR3 length is 15 residues. The CDR3 protein is CASSLLAGAPNEQFF. CDR3 in DNA: TGCGCCAGCAGCTTACTAGCGGGAGCCCCCAATGAGCAGTTCTTC.

This sequence joins TRBV5-6 and TRBJ1-2; a possible D gene is TRBD1 (6 bases). Between the trimmed V and J ends, which lost 2 bases and 4 bases, there was a span of 15 bases. Germline CDR1 reads SGHDT; CDR2 reads YYEEEE. This CDR3 region has 15 residues. CDR3 nucleotides: TGTGCCAGCAGCTTTTCCATTCCAGGGGTCTATGGCTACACCTTC. Amino acid sequence: CASSFSIPGVYGYTF. The full variable domain, its missing parts supplied by reference TRBV5-6 and TRBJ1-2, is DAGVTQSPTHLIKTRGQQVTLRCSPKSGHDTVSWYQQALGQGPQFIFQYYEEEERQRGNFPDRFSGHQFPNYSSELNVNALLLGDSALYLCASSFSIPGVYGYTFGSGTRLTVV.

The rearrangement links TRBV10-2 to TRBJ2-1; D call uncertain. V was clipped by 8 bases and J by 5 bases, with 4 bases between them. CDR1 and CDR2 (germline): WSHSY, SAAADI. The CDR3 is made up of 10 amino acids. Here the CDR3 reads CASGDNEQFF. CDR3 sequence (DNA): TGCGCCAGCGGGGACAATGAGCAGTTCTTC.

This sequence joins TRBV5-1 and TRBJ2-1; TRBD1 aligns across 9 bases. V gave up 4 bases and J gave up 1 base; unmatched junction bases: 15. The CDR3 runs 19 residues. Looked up from germline, CDR1 is SGHRS and CDR2 is YFSETQ. The CDR3 sequence is CASSMLTTLGQGSYNEQFF. CDR3 DNA: TGCGCCAGCAGCATGTTAACAACCTTAGGACAGGGGTCCTACAATGAGCAGTTCTTC. Filled out from reference TRBV5-1 and TRBJ2-1, the complete variable domain reads KAGVTQTPRYLIKTRGQQVTLSCSPISGHRSVSWYQQTPGQGLQFLFEYFSETQRNKGNFPGRFSGRQFSNSRSEMNVSTLELGDSALYLCASSMLTTLGQGSYNEQFFGPGTRLTVL.

Worth noting for this clone: The CDR3 ends on some other residue instead of the conserved phenylalanine or tryptophan, so this is likely a read error. No DNA is shown, since the ends of the CDR3 on it are uncertain; the CDR3 is the one TCRdb lists. V and J are TRBV20-1 and TRBJ1-2. Termini included, the CDR3 measures 11 amino acids. Germline V gene sequence: CDR1 DFQATT, CDR2 SNEGSKA (reference sequence). CDR3 loop: CSARTGTREFA.

This chain uses TRBV18 with TRBJ2-7; D is perhaps TRBD1 (5 bases). The ends were cut back, 0 bases at V and 4 bases at J, with 13 bases in the middle. CDR1 and CDR2 (germline): KGHSH, LQKENI. CDR3 length: 15 residues. DNA for the CDR3: TGTGCCAGCTCACCACCGGGTAGACAGACATACGAGCAGTACTTC. Its protein product is CASSPPGRQTYEQYF.

The rearrangement joins TRBV19 to TRBJ2-1; 7 positions agree with TRBD1. Looked up from germline, CDR1 is LNHDA and CDR2 is SQIVND (reference sequence). The CDR3 length is 15 residues. With V trimmed by 3 bases and J by 8 bases, 10 bases remained unmatched. The CDR3 sequence: CASSIKGAWYDEQFF. In nucleotides, the CDR3 is TGTGCCAGTAGTATTAAGGGGGCGTGGTACGATGAGCAGTTCTTC. The full variable domain, in which reference TRBV19 and TRBJ2-1 provide the parts outside the CDR3, is DGGITQSPKYLFRKEGQNVTLSCEQNLNHDAMYWYRQDPGQGLRLIYYSQIVNDFQKGDIAEGYSVSREKKESFPLTVTSAQKNPTAFYLCASSIKGAWYDEQFFGPGTRLTVL.

As for this clone: The CDR3 end shows no conserved phenylalanine or tryptophan, and so a read error is likely. The DNA is left out, because the CDR3 cannot be placed on it with certainty; the CDR3 is given as TCRdb lists it. V and J are TRBV2 and TRBJ2-3; TRBD2 is taken as the D call from the table, unchecked against the DNA. The CDR3 numbers 13 amino acids, ends counted. Germline CDR1 and CDR2: SNHLY and FYNNEI. CDR3 loop: CASSDRTSGRARV.

Points on this clone: Other DNA sequences in this sample translate to the same CDR3. This sequence joins TRBV7-9 and TRBJ1-1; D is unclear. The CDR3 runs 12 residues. V lost 2 bases and J 3 bases, leaving 4 bases between the germline ends. CDR1 is SEHNR, CDR2 FQNEAQ, per germline (reference sequence). CDR3 sequence: CASSLLHTEAFF. The CDR3 DNA is TGTGCCAGCAGCTTACTTCACACTGAAGCTTTCTTT.